These 19 T cell receptor beta chains were all obtained from the same sample, sequenced in a study of cytomegalovirus exposure and HLA in healthy donors. PCR involved 60 Vbeta and 13 Jbeta primers. This table comes from immunoSEQ multiplex PCR, and its TCRdb copy is limited to in-frame clones, with some not included. The top ten clones hold 3.1% of a sample with under 200,000 clones, around 79% of them seen once. The specimen was PBMCs. These receptor sequences come from a woman aged 40 to 49 in good health and CMV-seronegative.

The genes are TRBV7-6 and TRBJ2-1, with 7 positions matching TRBD2. V trimming: 3 bases; J trimming: 0 bases; junction bases outside the gene matches: 8. CDR1 is SGHVS and CDR2 is FNYEAQ in the germline V gene. This CDR3 comprises 17 residues. The CDR3 nucleotides are TGTGCCAGCAGCTTGAAGGCGGGGGTTAGCTCCTACAATGAGCAGTTCTTC. This sequence encodes CASSLKAGVSSYNEQFF.

This chain connects TRBV9 to TRBJ2-3; no firm D call. The length of the CDR3 is 13 residues. Germline V CDR1 and CDR2: SGDLS, YYNGEE. V lost 2 bases, J lost 1 base, and 5 bases lay in between. In DNA form, the CDR3 reads TGTGCCAGCAGCGTCCGCGGCACAGATACGCAGTATTTT. This codes for CASSVRGTDTQYF.

This rearrangement joins TRBV7-9 to TRBJ1-1; 7 nucleotides agree with TRBD1. V trimming: 1 base; J trimming: 0 bases; junction bases outside the gene matches: 2. Germline V gene data show CDR1 as SEHNR and CDR2 as FQNEAQ (reference sequence). This CDR3 has 15 amino acids. The CDR3: CASSLGGTVNTEAFF. The CDR3 nucleotides read TGTGCCAGCAGCTTAGGAGGGACAGTGAACACTGAAGCTTTCTTT.

Comment on this clone: Mismatch with germline at one junction end may stem from a read error. Other DNA sequences of this sample code for an identical CDR3. This sequence joins TRBV11-2 and TRBJ1-6; unclear D gene. The germline V gene has CDR1 SGHAT and CDR2 FQNNGV. This CDR3 contains 14 residues. DNA of the CDR3: TGTGCCAGCAGCTTAATCGGAGGCGATTCCCCCCTCCACTTT. It specifies CASSLIGGDSPLHF.

This sequence joins TRBV5-1 and TRBJ1-2, with D tentatively TRBD1 (6 bases). This CDR3 region has 14 residues. CDR1 is SGHRS and CDR2 is YFSETQ in the germline V gene. The V and J ends lost 1 base and 5 bases respectively, with 12 bases between them. In DNA, the CDR3 is TGCGCCAGCAGCTTGCAACAGGGCTCGTATGGCTACACCTTC. This gives the protein CASSLQQGSYGYTF.

CDR3 in amino acids: CASSRAGLSPPYNEQFF. CDR3 sequence (DNA): TGTGCCAGCAGTCGAGCGGGCCTGTCCCCCCCCTACAATGAGCAGTTCTTC. V is TRBV28 and J is TRBJ2-1; a weak D match, TRBD2 (6 bases). The ends were cut back, 5 bases at V and 2 bases at J, with 19 bases in the middle. Germline lookup yields CDR1 MDHEN and CDR2 SYDVKM. The CDR3 contains 17 residues.

The rearrangement links TRBV7-2 to TRBJ1-5; TRBD1 is a possible D gene (6 bases). Germline V gene sequence: CDR1 SGHTA, CDR2 FQGNSA. The CDR3 covers 15 residues. Deletions cut 4 bases from V and 1 base from J, with 11 bases between. For the CDR3, the DNA is TGTGCCAGCAGCTCCGACAGGATCAGCAATCAGCCCCAGCATTTT. It is translated as CASSSDRISNQPQHF.

The chain combines TRBV5-1 with TRBJ2-3; D is possibly TRBD1 (7 bases). This CDR3 contains 16 residues. V shed 3 bases and J shed 4 bases, with 18 bases lying between them. Germline CDR1 is SGHRS and CDR2 is YFSETQ. The CDR3 is CASSWRGLNPADTQYF. CDR3 bases: TGCGCCAGCAGCTGGAGGGGGCTGAATCCCGCAGATACGCAGTATTTT.

The chain carries TRBV11-3 and TRBJ2-5; 7 nucleotides align to TRBD2. The V segment lost 4 bases and the J segment 1 base; nucleotides outside the gene matches: 6. The CDR3 is 15 residues long. In germline, CDR1 is SGHNT, CDR2 YENEEA. CDR3 protein: CASSSASGTQETQYF. CDR3 sequence (DNA): TGTGCCAGCAGCTCGGCTAGCGGAACCCAAGAGACCCAGTACTTC.

The chain carries TRBV5-1 and TRBJ2-1, with D tentatively TRBD1 (6 bases). Germline V gene data show CDR1 as SGHRS and CDR2 as YFSETQ. The CDR3 contains 13 residues. V lost 4 bases and J 8 bases, leaving 13 bases between the germline ends. The CDR3 sequence is CASSRSTGHEQFF. Here the CDR3 DNA reads TGCGCCAGCAGCCGTTCGACAGGCCATGAGCAGTTCTTC.

The chain links TRBV7-8 to TRBJ2-5; TRBD2 is a possible D gene (6 bases). Germline assignment: CDR1 SGHVS and CDR2 FQNEAQ. The V end lost 11 bases, the J end lost 0 bases, and 10 bases lay between the germline ends. The CDR3 totals 12 residues. The DNA for the CDR3 is TGTGCCCTAGGGGAGGACCAAGAGACCCAGTACTTC. Residues: CALGEDQETQYF.

Note on this clone: This CDR3 is also generated by other DNA sequences in the sample. The chain has TRBV4-1 and TRBJ1-2; 7 bases fit TRBD1. Germline trimming cut 1 base from V and 3 bases from J; bases unmatched to any gene: 5. This CDR3 contains 15 residues. From germline, CDR1 is MGHRA and CDR2 YSYEKL. The CDR3 coding sequence is TGCGCCAGCAGCCAAGGGTCAGGGGGTGACTATGGCTACACCTTC. It codes for CASSQGSGGDYGYTF.

The chain has TRBV5-1 and TRBJ2-3; the D gene is possibly TRBD2 (7 bases). CDR1 is SGHRS, CDR2 YFSETQ, per germline. Between the trimmed V and J ends, which lost 2 bases and 2 bases, there was a span of 18 bases. The CDR3 has 17 amino acids. Here the CDR3 reads CASSLERGGETTDTQYF. The CDR3 DNA reads TGCGCCAGCAGCTTAGAGCGAGGGGGGGAAACCACAGATACGCAGTATTTT.

The chain combines TRBV6-5 with TRBJ1-1; 8 bases are a match to TRBD1. Trimming at V came to 6 bases and at J to 7 bases, leaving 13 bases not matched to a gene. This CDR3 comprises 15 residues. From germline, CDR1 is MNHEY and CDR2 SVGAGI. The CDR3 is CASSLTRQGMGEAFF. The CDR3 nucleotides read TGTGCCAGCAGCCTAACTAGACAGGGGATGGGTGAAGCTTTCTTT.

The CDR3 reads CASSYAGFRSTDTQYF. Written as DNA, the CDR3 is TGTGCCAGCAGTTACGCGGGGTTCCGCAGCACAGATACGCAGTATTTT. The rearrangement uses TRBV6-7 and TRBJ2-3; D perhaps matches TRBD2 (6 bases). TRBV6-7 is an ORF for which the function is uncertain. V lost 2 bases to trimming and J lost 0 bases, with 12 bases between them. There are 16 residues in the CDR3.

The chain is built from TRBV2 and TRBJ2-4; D remains unclear. V lost 3 bases and J 0 bases, leaving 6 bases between the germline ends. This CDR3 is 14 amino acids long. The V gene's germline CDR1 is SNHLY and CDR2 FYNNEI. CDR3 sequence reads: CASSDPRAKNIQYF. The CDR3 bases are TGTGCCAGCAGTGACCCCAGAGCCAAAAACATTCAGTACTTC.

The chain has TRBV9 and TRBJ1-2; D is ambiguous. Trimming took off 3 bases at V and 4 bases at J, with 16 bases between the two ends. The CDR3 length is 15 residues. Germline CDR1 SGDLS, CDR2 YYNGEE. CDR3 region: CASSGGPGVTYGYTF. CDR3 nucleotides: TGTGCCAGCAGCGGAGGCCCCGGGGTTACCTATGGCTACACCTTC. The full variable domain, completed using reference TRBV9 and TRBJ1-2, is DSGVTQTPKHLITATGQRVTLRCSPRSGDLSVYWYQQSLDQGLQFLIQYYNGEERAKGNILERFSAQQFPDLHSELNLSSLELGDSALYFCASSGGPGVTYGYTFGSGTRLTVV.

This clone was observed a few times. V gene TRBV7-9 combines with J gene TRBJ1-5, with D perhaps TRBD1 (6 bases). The CDR3 covers 14 residues. V gave up 1 base and J gave up 9 bases, with 13 bases separating them. Looked up from germline, CDR1 is SEHNR and CDR2 is FQNEAQ (reference sequence). The CDR3 DNA follows: TGTGCCAGCAGCTTAGGCCAGGGGCCAGGGCCCCAGCATTTT. It codes for CASSLGQGPGPQHF.

The chain is built from TRBV10-2 and TRBJ1-6; 7 positions match TRBD1. Germline trimming cut 6 bases from V and 7 bases from J; bases unmatched to any gene: 6. This CDR3 is 14 amino acids long. Germline V gene lookup returns CDR1 WSHSY and CDR2 SAAADI. The CDR3 DNA follows: TGCGCCAGCAGAGGGACAGATGTGAATTCACCCCTCCACTTT. Encoded protein: CASRGTDVNSPLHF.